This T cell receptor beta chain appears in the sequencing data of a study of cytomegalovirus exposure and HLA in healthy donors. Study-level information: An early data release held tens of millions of unique TCRs from HLA-typed donors.

In germline, CDR1 is SGHVS, CDR2 FNYEAQ. The CDR3 totals 16 residues. V trimming: 5 bases; J trimming: 0 bases; junction bases outside the gene matches: 6. Whole-study results and caveats: When a later analysis was performed, an Asian-associated ancestry cluster reportedly had fewer N-insertions than the roughly 700-donor mean.

A remark on this clone: The antigen is undetermined.

13 Jbeta primers and 60 Vbeta primers were used for the PCR. Profiling relied on immunoSEQ multiplex PCR, and the TCRdb table lists in-frame clones only, not all of them. The sample contains some 120,000 clones, 80% of which appear only once. Source material: PBMCs. The chain recombines TRBV7-6 with TRBJ1-1; 10 bases fit TRBD1. The receptor was isolated from a man aged 25 to 45 in good health and CMV-seropositive. Written as DNA, the CDR3 is TGTGCCAGCAGCCCAGGACAGGGGGGGTTGAACACTGAAGCTTTCTTT. It encodes CASSPGQGGLNTEAFF.